This T cell receptor (beta chain) appears in the sequencing data of a study of T cells in localized non-small cell lung cancer. The germline V gene encodes CDR1 MNHEY and CDR2 SVGAGI. The CDR3 is made up of 15 amino acids. The V and J ends lost 5 bases and 9 bases respectively, with 21 bases between them. The data were produced by immunoSEQ multiplex PCR, yet TCRdb's version contains in-frame clones alone and is incomplete. The top ten clones hold roughly a tenth of a sample with under 55,000 clones, 91% of them seen once. Study-level findings and limits: Out of the top 100 tumor clones, a median about 57 were seen in adjacent lung. A single tumor region was sequenced, leaving heterogeneity possible.

This clone was found once. Its antigen is not known. This clonotype originated in a woman aged 35-75 years with stage II lung adenocarcinoma. The rearrangement joins TRBV6-5 to TRBJ2-3; weak D call: TRBD1 (5 bases). The sample here was PBMCs, taken before any cancer treatment. The CDR3 reads CASSNLGPTGATQYF. The CDR3 DNA reads as TGTGCCAGCAGTAACCTCGGGCCGACTGGGGCCACGCAGTATTTT.